Listed here are 2 T cell receptor beta chains from one sample, sequenced in a study of cytomegalovirus exposure and HLA in healthy donors. The protocol was immunoSEQ multiplex PCR, while the TCRdb copy is restricted to in-frame clones and leaves out a portion. The table lists about 220,000 clones, around 88% of them singletons. Source material: PBMCs. The receptors come from a young woman in good health and CMV-seronegative.

The chain couples TRBV5-1 to TRBJ2-1; D might be TRBD2 (5 bases). Trimming stripped 3 bases from V and 5 bases from J, with 9 bases between. The CDR3 is made up of 13 amino acids. Germline V gives CDR1 SGHRS, CDR2 YFSETQ. The CDR3, as DNA: TGCGCCAGCAGCTCCTCCGGGGACAATGAGCAGTTCTTC. It yields the protein CASSSSGDNEQFF.

The chain uses TRBV4-3 and TRBJ2-2, with D possibly matching TRBD1 (6 bases). The CDR3 has 16 amino acids. V was trimmed by 1 base and J by 4 bases, leaving 13 bases between them. Germline V gene lookup returns CDR1 LGHNA and CDR2 YSLEER. This chain's CDR3 is CASSQVRGTGTGELFF. Here the CDR3 DNA reads TGCGCCAGCAGCCAAGTCAGGGGCACCGGCACCGGGGAGCTGTTTTTT.